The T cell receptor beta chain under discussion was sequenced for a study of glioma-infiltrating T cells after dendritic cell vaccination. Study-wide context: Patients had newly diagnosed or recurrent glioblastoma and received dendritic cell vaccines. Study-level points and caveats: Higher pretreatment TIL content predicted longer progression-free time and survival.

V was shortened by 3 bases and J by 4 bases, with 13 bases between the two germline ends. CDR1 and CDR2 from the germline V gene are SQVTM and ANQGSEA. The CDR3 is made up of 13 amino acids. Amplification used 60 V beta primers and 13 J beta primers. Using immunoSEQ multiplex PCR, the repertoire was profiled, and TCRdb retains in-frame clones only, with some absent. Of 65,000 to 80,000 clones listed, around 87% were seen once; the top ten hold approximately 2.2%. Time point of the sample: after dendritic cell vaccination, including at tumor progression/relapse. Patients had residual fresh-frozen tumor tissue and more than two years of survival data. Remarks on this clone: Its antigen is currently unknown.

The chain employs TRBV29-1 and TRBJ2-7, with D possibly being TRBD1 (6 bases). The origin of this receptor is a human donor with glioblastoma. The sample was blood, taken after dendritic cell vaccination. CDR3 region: CSVELGTGYEQYF. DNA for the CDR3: TGCAGCGTTGAGTTGGGCACAGGGTACGAGCAGTACTTC.